These T cell receptor beta chains were read from a single sample in a study of blood T cell repertoires in COVID-19. The assay was immunoSEQ multiplex PCR, and TCRdb's table has in-frame clones only and misses some. The sample consists of 150,000 to 200,000 clones, over 70% of them appearing once. The sequenced material came from peripheral blood. Receptor source: a man in his 60s with active or convalescent COVID-19. CDR3s include the opening cysteine and the closing phenylalanine or tryptophan. D genes are given only for firm matches. A clone size is listed for some rows: how often the clone was seen (once, few, many), or a class if it is expanded.

>TRBV7-3|.|TRBJ2-1|few|12
CASSFDSGEQFF
TGTGCCAGCAGCTTCGATTCGGGTGAGCAGTTCTTC
>TRBV7-6|TRBD2|TRBJ2-7|.|19
CASSPPASGSQLAGLEQYF
TGTGCCAGCAGCCCCCCGGCTAGCGGGAGTCAACTGGCGGGCCTCGAGCAGTACTTC
>TRBV7-9|TRBD2|TRBJ2-2|.|14
CASSRTSETGELFF
TGTGCCAGCTCTAGGACTAGTGAGACCGGGGAGCTGTTTTTT
>TRBV14|.|TRBJ1-6|.|15
CASSQDAGFNSPLHF
TGTGCCAGCAGCCAAGACGCAGGATTTAATTCACCCCTCCACTTT
>TRBV24-1|TRBD1|TRBJ2-5|.|15
CATSDLHRGQETQYF
TGTGCCACCAGTGATTTGCACAGGGGGCAAGAGACCCAGTACTTC
>TRBV7-2|TRBD1|TRBJ2-7|.|17
CASSFPSRDRDTYEQYF
TGTGCCAGCAGCTTTCCGTCCCGGGACAGGGATACCTACGAGCAGTACTTC
>TRBV6-5|TRBD1|TRBJ2-7|.|15
CASSDRGQGYYEQYF
TGTGCCAGCAGCGATCGCGGACAGGGGTACTACGAGCAGTACTTC
>TRBV5-4|.|TRBJ2-3|.|15
CASSPVDRNTDTQYF
TGTGCCAGCAGCCCCGTCGACAGAAACACAGATACGCAGTATTTT
>TRBV4-3|.|TRBJ1-2|.|15
CASSQDSGLNYGYTF
TGCGCCAGCAGCCAAGATTCCGGTCTAAACTATGGCTACACCTTC
>TRBV29-1|.|TRBJ2-5|.|14
CSVGGSSLQETQYF
TGCAGCGTTGGCGGCAGCTCCCTCCAAGAGACCCAGTACTTC
>TRBV24-1|.|TRBJ2-1|.|14
CATSPGVYTGEQFF
TGTGCCACCAGTCCAGGGGTCTACACGGGTGAGCAGTTCTTC
>TRBV5-1|TRBD1|TRBJ1-1|.|15
CASSGRGQGQTEAFF
TGCGCCAGCAGCGGGAGGGGACAGGGGCAGACTGAAGCTTTCTTT
>TRBV25-1|TRBD1|TRBJ1-2|.|15
CASRAGGGQGHGYTF
TGTGCCAGCAGAGCGGGGGGAGGACAGGGTCATGGCTACACCTTC
>TRBV7-3|.|TRBJ2-1|few|11
CASRAGDEQFF
TGTGCCAGCAGGGCCGGGGATGAGCAGTTCTTC
>TRBV4-1|TRBD2|TRBJ2-1|.|18
CASSRLGAGVSIRNEQFF
TGCGCCAGCAGCCGTCTTGGAGCGGGAGTCTCAATTCGGAATGAGCAGTTCTTC
>TRBV10-3|TRBD1|TRBJ1-6|.|14
CAISDGRGDSPLHF
TGTGCCATCAGTGACGGCAGGGGGGATTCACCCCTCCACTTT
>TRBV27|.|TRBJ2-1|many|15
CASSPSWEYYNEQFF
TGTGCCAGCAGCCCTTCTTGGGAGTATTACAATGAGCAGTTCTTC
>TRBV7-2|.|TRBJ1-2|few|14
CASSSDPGSYGYTF
TGTGCCAGCAGCTCAGACCCCGGGAGCTATGGCTACACCTTC
>TRBV7-2|TRBD2|TRBJ2-7|.|13
CASSLADWGEQYF
TGTGCCAGCAGCCTAGCGGACTGGGGCGAGCAGTACTTC
>TRBV19|.|TRBJ1-1|.|14
CASSIKGREGEAFF
TGTGCCAGTAGTATAAAGGGTAGGGAGGGTGAAGCTTTCTTT
>TRBV6-6|TRBD2|TRBJ2-3|.|13
CASSYRGRNTQYF
TGTGCCAGCAGTTACCGCGGGAGGAATACGCAGTATTTT
>TRBV6-6|.|TRBJ1-6|.|13
CASISQYNSPLHF
TGTGCCAGCATATCGCAGTATAATTCACCCCTCCACTTT
>TRBV7-6|.|TRBJ2-7|.|12
CASSSGQDEQYF
TGTGCCAGCAGCTCCGGACAAGACGAGCAGTACTTC
>TRBV5-1|TRBD2|TRBJ2-7|once|15
CASSFLAGGSYEQYF
TGCGCCAGCAGCTTCCTAGCGGGAGGGTCCTACGAGCAGTACTTC
>TRBV5-1|TRBD1|TRBJ2-7|.|14
CASSDREPSYEQYF
TGCGCCAGCAGCGACAGGGAGCCCTCCTACGAGCAGTACTTC
>TRBV7-3|.|TRBJ2-1|.|14
CASSRGTGGDEQFF
TGTGCCAGCAGCCGAGGGACCGGCGGGGATGAGCAGTTCTTC
>TRBV30|.|TRBJ1-2|few|12
CAWLPLAYGYTF
TGTGCCTGGCTACCTTTAGCCTATGGCTACACCTTC
>TRBV19|TRBD1|TRBJ1-6|.|17
CASSTFGTGVNNSPLHF
TGTGCCAGTAGTACCTTCGGGACAGGGGTGAATAATTCACCCCTCCACTTT
>TRBV6-2/TRBV6-3|TRBD1|TRBJ1-5|.|16
CASSSPGQGARQPQHF
TGTGCCAGCAGCTCTCCGGGACAGGGGGCGCGACAGCCCCAGCATTTT
>TRBV7-6|TRBD1|TRBJ1-1|.|17
CASSSMTGGGRYTEAFF
TGTGCCAGCAGCTCCATGACAGGGGGCGGTAGGTACACTGAAGCTTTCTTT
>TRBV4-2|.|TRBJ2-5|once|14
CASSVQARGETQYF
TGTGCCAGCAGCGTACAGGCGCGGGGAGAGACCCAGTACTTC
>TRBV4-3|.|TRBJ2-7|.|15
CASSQDFAGAYEQYF
TGCGCCAGCAGCCAAGATTTTGCTGGAGCCTACGAGCAGTACTTC
>TRBV18|.|TRBJ2-1|once|15
CASSPPTTYYNEQFF
TGTGCCAGCTCACCACCGACGACTTACTACAATGAGCAGTTCTTC
>TRBV6-5|.|TRBJ2-5|.|16
CASSYSNMWSQETQYF
TGTGCCAGCAGTTACTCGAACATGTGGAGCCAAGAGACCCAGTACTTC
>TRBV3-1/TRBV3-2|TRBD1|TRBJ2-2|.|17
CASSTPEGGRVTGELFF
TGTGCCAGCAGCACCCCCGAAGGGGGCCGGGTAACCGGGGAGCTGTTTTTT
>TRBV7-6|.|TRBJ1-5|.|15
CASSLEAGAGQPQHF
TGTGCCAGCAGCTTAGAGGCAGGGGCTGGTCAGCCCCAGCATTTT
>TRBV6-1|TRBD1|TRBJ2-7|.|17
CASSEAPGQGGSYEQYF
TGTGCCAGCAGTGAAGCCCCCGGACAGGGAGGATCCTACGAGCAGTACTTC
>TRBV19|.|TRBJ1-5|.|16
CASTKEGRGVAQPQHF
TGTGCCAGTACCAAAGAAGGGCGGGGGGTGGCTCAGCCCCAGCATTTT
>TRBV6-6|.|TRBJ2-2|.|13
CASSYQNTGELFF
TGTGCCAGCAGTTATCAGAACACCGGGGAGCTGTTTTTT
>TRBV19|TRBD2|TRBJ2-3|.|15
CASKGRAARTDTQYF
TGTGCCAGTAAGGGGAGGGCGGCCCGCACAGATACGCAGTATTTT
>TRBV28|TRBD1|TRBJ1-5|once|20
CASSGSWSGQIGGSGQPQHF
TGTGCCAGCAGTGGTTCCTGGTCGGGACAGATTGGGGGTAGCGGTCAGCCCCAGCATTTT
>TRBV29-1|TRBD2|TRBJ2-5|few|13
CSLFSGRQETQYF
TGCAGCCTGTTCAGCGGGAGGCAAGAGACCCAGTACTTC
>TRBV5-8|.|TRBJ2-4|.|15
CASSLAPLAKNIQYF
TGTGCCAGCAGCTTGGCTCCGTTAGCCAAAAACATTCAGTACTTC
>TRBV7-2|TRBD1|TRBJ1-4|.|16
CASSLDRPATNEKLFF
TGTGCCAGCAGCTTGGACAGGCCCGCAACTAATGAAAAACTGTTTTTT
>TRBV5-1|TRBD1|TRBJ2-1|.|14
CASGTGVSYNEQFF
TGCGCCAGCGGGACAGGGGTTTCCTACAATGAGCAGTTCTTC